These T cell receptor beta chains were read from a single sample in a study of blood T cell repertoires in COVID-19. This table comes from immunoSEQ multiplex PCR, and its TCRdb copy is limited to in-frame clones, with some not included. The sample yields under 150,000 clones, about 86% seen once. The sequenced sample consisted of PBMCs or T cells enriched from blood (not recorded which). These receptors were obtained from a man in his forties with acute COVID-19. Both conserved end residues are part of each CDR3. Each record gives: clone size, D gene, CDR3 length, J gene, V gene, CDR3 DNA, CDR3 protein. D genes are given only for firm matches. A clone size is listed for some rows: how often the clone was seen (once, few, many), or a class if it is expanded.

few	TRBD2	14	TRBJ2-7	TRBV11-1	TGTGCCAGCAGCCCTCGGACTAGCAGGCACGAGCAGTACTTC	CASSPRTSRHEQYF
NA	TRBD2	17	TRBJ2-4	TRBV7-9	TGTGCCAGCAGCTTAATAGCGGGAGGGCCGTATGGCAACATTCAGTACTTC	CASSLIAGGPYGNIQYF
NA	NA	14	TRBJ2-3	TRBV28	TGTGCCAGCAGTTTGCCAGGGCCGGGAGATACGCAGTATTTT	CASSLPGPGDTQYF
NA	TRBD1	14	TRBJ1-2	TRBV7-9	TGTGCCAGCAGCTATCCGACAGGGGGTTATGGCTACACCTTC	CASSYPTGGYGYTF
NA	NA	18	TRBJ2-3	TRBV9	TGTGCCAGCAGCGTAGATCTCCCCCATGGGCAAAGCACAGATACGCAGTATTTT	CASSVDLPHGQSTDTQYF
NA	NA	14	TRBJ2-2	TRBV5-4	TGTGCCAGCAGCCCCCTGGACAGCACCGGGGAGCTGTTTTTT	CASSPLDSTGELFF
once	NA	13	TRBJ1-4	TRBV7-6	TGTGCCAGCAGCTGGGGAGGGACGGAAAAACTGTTTTTT	CASSWGGTEKLFF
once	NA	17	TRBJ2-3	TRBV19	TGTGCCAGTAGTATAGGAACTAACCAACACAACACAGATACGCAGTATTTT	CASSIGTNQHNTDTQYF
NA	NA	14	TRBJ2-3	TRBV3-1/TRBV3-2	TGTGCCAGCAGCCGAGGGGGAAGCACAGATACGCAGTATTTT	CASSRGGSTDTQYF
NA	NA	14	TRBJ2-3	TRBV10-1	TGCGCCAGCAGTGATGTGGGGAGGACAGATACGCAGTATTTT	CASSDVGRTDTQYF
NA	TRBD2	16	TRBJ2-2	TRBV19	TGTGCCAGTGGTCGCGGGAGGGCCCCGGAGACCGGGGAGCTGTTTTTT	CASGRGRAPETGELFF
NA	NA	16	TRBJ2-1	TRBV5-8	TGTGCCAGCAGCACCGCCGGGACACCCTCCTACAATGAGCAGTTCTTC	CASSTAGTPSYNEQFF
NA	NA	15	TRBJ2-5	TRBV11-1	TGTGCCAGCAATGAAGGGGCGAATTTCCAAGAGACCCAGTACTTC	CASNEGANFQETQYF
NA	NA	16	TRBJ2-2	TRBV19	TGTGCCAGTAGCCCAAGGGAGGGGGGTTTTCACGGGGAGCTGTTTTTT	CASSPREGGFHGELFF
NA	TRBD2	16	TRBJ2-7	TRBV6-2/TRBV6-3	TGTGCCAGCAGTTATTATAGACCGGAGCGGGACTACGAGCAGTACTTC	CASSYYRPERDYEQYF
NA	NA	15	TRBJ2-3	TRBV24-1	TGTGCCACCAGTGATGCCGGAGATAGCACAGATACGCAGTATTTT	CATSDAGDSTDTQYF
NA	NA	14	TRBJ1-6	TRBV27	TGTGCCAGCAGTTTGGGCGTTCTTAATTCACCCCTCCACTTT	CASSLGVLNSPLHF
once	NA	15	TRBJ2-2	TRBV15	TGTGCCACCAGCAGAGATACAGGGTACACCGGGGAGCTGTTTTTT	CATSRDTGYTGELFF
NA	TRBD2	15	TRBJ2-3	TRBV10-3	TGTGCCATCAGTGAGTCGCGGGGGGCCACAGATACGCAGTATTTT	CAISESRGATDTQYF
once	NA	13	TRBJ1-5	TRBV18	TGTGCCAGCTCTCCCGAGGGGGGGCAGCCCCAGCATTTT	CASSPEGGQPQHF
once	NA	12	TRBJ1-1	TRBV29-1	TGCAGCGGGCGGACAGATAACACTGAAGCTTTCTTT	CSGRTDNTEAFF
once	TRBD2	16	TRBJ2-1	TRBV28	TGTGCCAGCGGTCTACAGTTTGGCAGCGGGAGGCATGAGCAGTTCTTC	CASGLQFGSGRHEQFF
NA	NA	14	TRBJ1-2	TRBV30	TGTGCCTGGAGTGTAGTTGATTGTGCCGGGGGCTACACCTTC	CAWSVVDCAGGYTF
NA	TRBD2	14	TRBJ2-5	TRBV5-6	TGTGCCAGCAGCTTTAGCGGGGCCCAAGAGACCCAGTACTTC	CASSFSGAQETQYF
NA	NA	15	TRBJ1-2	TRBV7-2	TGTGCCAGCAGCTTAGTAGTCGATTTTATCTATGGCTACACCTTC	CASSLVVDFIYGYTF
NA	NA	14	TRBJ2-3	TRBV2	TGTGCCAACAAGGGGGGAGGGGGCACAGATACGCAGTATTTT	CANKGGGGTDTQYF
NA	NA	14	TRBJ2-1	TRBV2	TGTGCCAGCAGTGTAAACAGGAGAAAAAATGAGCAGTTCTTC	CASSVNRRKNEQFF
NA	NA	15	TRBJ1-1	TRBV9	TGTGCCAGCAGCGCCTCCTACGGGGGGAACACTGAAGCTTTCTTT	CASSASYGGNTEAFF
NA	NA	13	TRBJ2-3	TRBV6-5	TGTGCCAGCAGCAGCGGAGGGTTGGCTACGCAGTATTTT	CASSSGGLATQYF
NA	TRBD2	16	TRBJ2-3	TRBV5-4	TGTGCCAGCAGCTTGGGTAGCGGGAGGGCCACAGATACGCAGTATTTT	CASSLGSGRATDTQYF
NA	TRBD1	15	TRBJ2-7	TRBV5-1	TGCGCCAGCACTGAAAACCCGACAGGGATCTACGAGCAGTACTTC	CASTENPTGIYEQYF
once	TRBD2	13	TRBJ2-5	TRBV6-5	TGTGCCAGCAGTTTCCGACTAGCTGAGACCCAGTACTTC	CASSFRLAETQYF
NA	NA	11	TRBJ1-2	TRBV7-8	TGTGCCAGCAGCCTCCCAGGGTTTCACACCTTC	CASSLPGFHTF
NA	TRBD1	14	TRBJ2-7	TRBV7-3	TGTGCCAGCAGCTCAGACAGGGGGGCCTACGAGCAGTACTTC	CASSSDRGAYEQYF
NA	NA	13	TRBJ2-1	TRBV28	TGTGCCAGCAGTTTGGCGGATAAGAATGAGCAGTTCTTC	CASSLADKNEQFF
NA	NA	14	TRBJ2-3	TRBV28	TGTGCCAGCAGTCCACCCGCGGGCACAGATACGCAGTATTTT	CASSPPAGTDTQYF
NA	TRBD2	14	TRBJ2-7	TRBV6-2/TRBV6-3	TGTGCCAGCAGTTACTCTAGCGGGAGCCACGAGCAGTACTTC	CASSYSSGSHEQYF
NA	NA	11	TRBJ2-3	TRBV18	TGTGCCAGCCTCGGGACAGATACGCAGTATTTT	CASLGTDTQYF
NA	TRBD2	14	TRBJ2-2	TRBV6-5	TGTGCCAGCAGAGGGACTAGCGGGTCCGGGGAGCTGTTTTTT	CASRGTSGSGELFF
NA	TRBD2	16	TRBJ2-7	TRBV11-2	TGTGCCAGCAGCTCGGGCGGGACTAGCGGGATCTACGAGCAGTACTTC	CASSSGGTSGIYEQYF
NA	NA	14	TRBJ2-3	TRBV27	TGTGCCAGCAGTTTCACATGGGGCGCAGATACGCAGTATTTT	CASSFTWGADTQYF
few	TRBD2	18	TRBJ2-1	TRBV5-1	TGCGCCAGCAGCTTGGCGAGGGGACTAGCGGGGCACTACAATGAGCAGTTCTTC	CASSLARGLAGHYNEQFF
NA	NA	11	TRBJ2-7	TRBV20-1	TGCAGTGTCGGCGGGGAGGTCGAGCAGTACTTC	CSVGGEVEQYF
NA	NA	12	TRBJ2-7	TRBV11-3	TGTGCCAGCAGCCCGGGTACCTACGAGCAGTACTTC	CASSPGTYEQYF
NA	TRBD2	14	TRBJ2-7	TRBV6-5	TGTGCCAGCAGCGAGGGACTAGCCGGCTACGAGCAGTACTTC	CASSEGLAGYEQYF
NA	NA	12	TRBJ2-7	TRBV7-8	TGTGCCAGCAGCTCTTTTTTCTACGAGCAGTACTTC	CASSSFFYEQYF
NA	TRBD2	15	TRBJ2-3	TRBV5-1	TGCGCCAGCGCGCGGAGCGGGGGCCCCGCGGATACGCAGTATTTT	CASARSGGPADTQYF
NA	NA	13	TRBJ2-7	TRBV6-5	TGTGCCAGCAGACCGGAGGACGTGGACGAGCAGTACTTC	CASRPEDVDEQYF
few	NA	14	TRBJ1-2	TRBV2	TGTGCCAGCAGGGGCTTCATGGCTAACTATGGCTACACCTTC	CASRGFMANYGYTF
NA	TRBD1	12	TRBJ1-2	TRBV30	TGTGCCTGGAGTGCGACAGGGGTCGGCTACACCTTC	CAWSATGVGYTF
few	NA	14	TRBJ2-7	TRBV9	TGTGCCAGCAGCGTAGGGGACACCAACTACGAGCAGTACTTC	CASSVGDTNYEQYF
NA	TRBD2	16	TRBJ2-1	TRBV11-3	TGTGCCAGCAGCCCCGGACTAGCGGGGGGCCTTAATGAGCAGTTCTTC	CASSPGLAGGLNEQFF
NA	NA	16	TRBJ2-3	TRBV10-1	TGCGCCAGCAGTCCTGGGACTTCCCTTCTCACAGATACGCAGTATTTT	CASSPGTSLLTDTQYF
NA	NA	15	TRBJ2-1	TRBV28	TGTGCCAGCAGTTTATTTAGGCAGGGCAACAATGAGCAGTTCTTC	CASSLFRQGNNEQFF
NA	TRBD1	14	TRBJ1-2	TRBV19	TGTGCCAGTAGTATACCTGGACAGGGCTGGGGCTACACCTTC	CASSIPGQGWGYTF
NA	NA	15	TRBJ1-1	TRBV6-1	TGTGCCAGCAGTGACAGACAGACTCCTTACACTGAAGCTTTCTTT	CASSDRQTPYTEAFF
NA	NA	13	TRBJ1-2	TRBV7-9	TGTGCCAGCAGCTCTCCGACAGGTGGGGGCTACACCTTC	CASSSPTGGGYTF
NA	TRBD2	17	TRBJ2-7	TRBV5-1	TGCGCCAGCAGCTTGTCCAGTATAACTAGCGGGAGGGACGAGCAGTACTTC	CASSLSSITSGRDEQYF
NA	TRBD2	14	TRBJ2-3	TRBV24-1	TGTGCCACCAGTGATTACGCGGGAGCCGATACGCAGTATTTT	CATSDYAGADTQYF